This T cell receptor beta chain was captured in a study of siplizumab effects on memory and regulatory T cells. Findings and limits, study-wide: Some alloreactive sequences were traceable to unstimulated CD4+ memory cells, and siplizumab significantly reduced them. Proliferating Tregs from siplizumab cultures lacked functional confirmation of suppression. Naive T cells appeared more diverse than memory cells and seemed to be major alloresponse contributors. Treg origin accounted for an average of approximately 69% of mappable alloreactive CD4+ clones with siplizumab and under 30% in controls.

From germline, CDR1 is SQVTM and CDR2 ANQGSEA. Trimming shortened V by 6 bases and J by 0 bases, and 16 bases separated the two germline ends. The CDR3 runs 15 residues. Worth noting for this clone: What it binds is unknown.

Only in-frame clones appear in the TCRdb table, and some are missing; sequencing was by immunoSEQ multiplex PCR. The table lists around 100,000 clones, about 94% of them singletons, with roughly 1.4% in the top ten. This receptor was obtained from a human donor in good health. Sequencing was carried out using non-Treg CD4+ T cells sorted from blood. V is TRBV29-1 and J is TRBJ2-3, with D unclear. CDR3 sequence reads: CSVKTRSVSTDTQYF. The CDR3, as DNA: TGCAGCGTCAAAACCCGAAGCGTAAGCACAGATACGCAGTATTTT.